These 5 T cell receptor beta chains originate from one sample sequenced in a study of shared clonotypes between healthy human individuals. Sequencing was performed with immunoSEQ multiplex PCR; in TCRdb, only in-frame clones are kept and a portion is missing. The sample lists 1.5 million to 2.5 million clones, about 95% occurring once. Positively selected for CCR7, the CD45RO-negative cells used as naive CD8 cells excluded terminally differentiated effector memory CD45RA+ cells. Sample: naive CD8+ T cells sorted from blood. The receptors derive from a man between 18 and 29 years old in good health.

CDR3 loop: CASRTGPGKNTEAFF. The CDR3 DNA sequence: TGTGCCAGCAGGACTGGACCGGGAAAGAACACTGAAGCTTTCTTT. The chain employs TRBV6-4 and TRBJ1-1; D is undetermined. V lost 6 bases to trimming and J lost 1 base, with 15 bases between them. CDR1 and CDR2 from the germline V gene are MRHNA and SNTAGT. This CDR3 region has 15 residues.

V usage is TRBV10-1 and J usage is TRBJ2-3, with D maybe TRBD1 (6 bases). CDR3 length: 16 amino acids. CDR1 is WNHNN and CDR2 is SYGVQD in the germline V gene (reference sequence). V was trimmed by 3 bases and J by 4 bases, leaving 17 bases between them. CDR3 residues: CASSDNWGRTPDTQYF. The CDR3 coding sequence is TGCGCCAGCAGTGATAACTGGGGGCGGACCCCAGATACGCAGTATTTT.

This chain connects TRBV19 to TRBJ1-5; TRBD1 matches at 7 bases. Germline V gene lookup returns CDR1 LNHDA and CDR2 SQIVND (reference sequence). The V and J ends lost 9 bases and 3 bases, in that order; junction bases with no gene match: 8. The CDR3 runs to 14 residues. The CDR3 here is CASTRGQPNQPQHF. In DNA form, the CDR3 reads TGTGCCAGCACCCGGGGACAGCCCAATCAGCCCCAGCATTTT.

The chain couples TRBV28 to TRBJ2-3, with 15 positions matching TRBD2. Germline V gene data show CDR1 as MDHEN and CDR2 as SYDVKM. The CDR3 runs to 17 residues. Trimming took 9 bases from V and 3 from J; bases not matched to a gene: 10. CDR3 region: CASRAGLAGGNTDTQYF. CDR3 coding DNA: TGTGCCAGTCGCGCAGGACTAGCGGGGGGGAATACAGATACGCAGTATTTT.

The chain couples TRBV14 to TRBJ2-1; D might be TRBD2 (6 bases). CDR3 length equals 14 residues. V lost 0 bases to trimming and J lost 8 bases, with 11 bases between them. Germline-derived CDR1 and CDR2 are SGHDN and FVKESK. This CDR3 reads CASSQDLGTDEQFF. The CDR3 DNA reads as TGTGCCAGCAGCCAAGATTTGGGGACTGATGAGCAGTTCTTC.